This T cell receptor (beta chain) was recorded in a study of OX40 agonist ivuxolimab in advanced cancers. At the level of the study: Three patients responded partially, comprising one with hepatocellular carcinoma and two with cutaneous melanoma.

This clone is deemed medium-sized. Its antigen remains unknown. The junction shows a germline mismatch at one end, possibly a read error. TCRdb keeps only in-frame clones here, not all; method: immunoSEQ multiplex PCR. The sample consists of some 20,000 clones, 76% of them appearing once. Regarding the study as a whole: CD4+ T cells averaged fewer expanded clones than CD8+ T cells. Doses of 0.1 to 3.0 mg/kg were accompanied by clonal expansion of CD4+ and CD8+ blood T cells by week 6.

Per the germline V gene, CDR1 is SGHVS and CDR2 is FQNEAQ. CDR3 length: 12 amino acids. Specimen: CD4+ or CD8+ T cells sorted from blood, collected in a trial of the OX40 agonist ivuxolimab. This TCR was sampled from an adult with an advanced solid tumor such as melanoma, head and neck, liver or kidney cancer. This sequence joins TRBV7-8 and TRBJ1-2; tentative D call: TRBD1 (5 bases). Here the CDR3 DNA reads TGTGCCAGCAGCCTCTTGGCGAGGGACGAGAACTTC. Translated: CASSLLARDENF.